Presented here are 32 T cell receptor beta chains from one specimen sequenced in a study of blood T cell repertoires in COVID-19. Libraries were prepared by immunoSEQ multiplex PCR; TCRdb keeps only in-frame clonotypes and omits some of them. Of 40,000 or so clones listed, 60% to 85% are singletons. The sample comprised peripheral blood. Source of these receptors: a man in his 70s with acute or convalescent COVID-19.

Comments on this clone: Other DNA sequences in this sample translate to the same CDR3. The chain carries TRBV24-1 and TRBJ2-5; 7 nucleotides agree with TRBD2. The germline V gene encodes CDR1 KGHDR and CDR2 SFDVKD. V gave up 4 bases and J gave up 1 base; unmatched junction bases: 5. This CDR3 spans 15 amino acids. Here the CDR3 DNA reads TGTGCCACCAGTGACCCGAGCGGGGTCCAAGAGACCCAGTACTTC. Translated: CATSDPSGVQETQYF.

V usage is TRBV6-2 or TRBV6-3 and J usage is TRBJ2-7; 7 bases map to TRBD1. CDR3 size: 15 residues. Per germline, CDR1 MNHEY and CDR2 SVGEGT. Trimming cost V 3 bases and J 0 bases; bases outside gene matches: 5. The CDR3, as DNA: TGTGCCAGCAGTTATGGGGACAGCTCCTCCTACGAGCAGTACTTC. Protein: CASSYGDSSSYEQYF.

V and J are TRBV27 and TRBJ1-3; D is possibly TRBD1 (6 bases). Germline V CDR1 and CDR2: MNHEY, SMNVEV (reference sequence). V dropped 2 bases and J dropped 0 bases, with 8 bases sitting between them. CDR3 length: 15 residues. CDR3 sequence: CASSLTGSSGNTIYF. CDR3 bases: TGTGCCAGCAGTTTAACAGGGAGCTCTGGAAACACCATATATTTT.

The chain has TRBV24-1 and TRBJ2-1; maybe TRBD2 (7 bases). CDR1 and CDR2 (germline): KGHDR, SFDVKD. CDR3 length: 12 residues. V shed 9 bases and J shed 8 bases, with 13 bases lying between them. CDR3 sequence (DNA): TGTGCCACCGGGGGGGCCGTGGATGAGCAGTTCTTC. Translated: CATGGAVDEQFF.

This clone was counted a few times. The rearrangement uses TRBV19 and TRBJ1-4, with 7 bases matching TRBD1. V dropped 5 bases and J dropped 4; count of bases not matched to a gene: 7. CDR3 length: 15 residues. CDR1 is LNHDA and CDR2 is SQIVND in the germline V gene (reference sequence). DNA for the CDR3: TGTGCCAGTAGTCCCGGGACAGCTCTTAATGAAAAACTGTTTTTT. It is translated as CASSPGTALNEKLFF.

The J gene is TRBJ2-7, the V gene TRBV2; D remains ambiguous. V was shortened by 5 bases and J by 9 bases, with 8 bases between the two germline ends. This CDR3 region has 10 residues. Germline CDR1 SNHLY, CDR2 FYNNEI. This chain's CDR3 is CASSTTAQYF. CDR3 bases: TGTGCCAGCAGTACTACGGCGCAGTACTTC.

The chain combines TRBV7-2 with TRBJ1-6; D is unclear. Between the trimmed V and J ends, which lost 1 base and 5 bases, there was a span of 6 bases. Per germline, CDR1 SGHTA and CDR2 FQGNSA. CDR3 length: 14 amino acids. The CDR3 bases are TGTGCCAGCAGCTTAGGTTGGCATAATTCACCCCTCCACTTT. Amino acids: CASSLGWHNSPLHF.

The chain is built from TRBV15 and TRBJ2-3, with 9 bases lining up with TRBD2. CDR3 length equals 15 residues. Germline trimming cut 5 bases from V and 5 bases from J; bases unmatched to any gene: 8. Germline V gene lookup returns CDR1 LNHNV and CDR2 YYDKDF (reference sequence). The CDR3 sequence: CATSPGTSLQDTQYF. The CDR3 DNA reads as TGTGCCACCAGCCCCGGGACTAGCCTACAAGATACGCAGTATTTT.

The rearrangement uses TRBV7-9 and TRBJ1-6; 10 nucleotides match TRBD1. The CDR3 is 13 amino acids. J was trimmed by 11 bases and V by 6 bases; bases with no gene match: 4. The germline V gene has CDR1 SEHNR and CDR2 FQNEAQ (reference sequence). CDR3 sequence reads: CASRPGTGAPLHF. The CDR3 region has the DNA TGTGCCAGCAGACCAGGGACAGGGGCACCCCTCCACTTT.

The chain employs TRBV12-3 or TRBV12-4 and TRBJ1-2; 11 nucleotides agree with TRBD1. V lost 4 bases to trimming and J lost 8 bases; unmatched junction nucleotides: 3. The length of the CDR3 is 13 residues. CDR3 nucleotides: TGTGCCAGCAGTTACGGGACAGGGGGAGGCTACACCTTC. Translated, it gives CASSYGTGGGYTF.

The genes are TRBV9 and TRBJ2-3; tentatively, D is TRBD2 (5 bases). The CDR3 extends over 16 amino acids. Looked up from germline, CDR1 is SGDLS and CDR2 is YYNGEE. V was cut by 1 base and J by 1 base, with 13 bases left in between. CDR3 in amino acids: CASSVLPPGGTDTQYF. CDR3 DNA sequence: TGTGCCAGCAGCGTATTACCTCCCGGGGGCACAGATACGCAGTATTTT.

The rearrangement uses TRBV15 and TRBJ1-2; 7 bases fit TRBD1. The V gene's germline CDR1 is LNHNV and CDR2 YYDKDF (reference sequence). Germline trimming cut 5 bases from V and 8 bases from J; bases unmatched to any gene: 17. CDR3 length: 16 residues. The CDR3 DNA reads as TGTGCCACCAGCCGGGGAACAGGGGTGGATCGGGACGGCTACACCTTC. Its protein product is CATSRGTGVDRDGYTF. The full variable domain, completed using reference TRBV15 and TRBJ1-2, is DAMVIQNPRYQVTQFGKPVTLSCSQTLNHNVMYWYQQKSSQAPKLLFHYYDKDFNNEADTPDNFQSRRPNTSFCFLDIRSPGLGDTAMYLCATSRGTGVDRDGYTFGSGTRLTVV.

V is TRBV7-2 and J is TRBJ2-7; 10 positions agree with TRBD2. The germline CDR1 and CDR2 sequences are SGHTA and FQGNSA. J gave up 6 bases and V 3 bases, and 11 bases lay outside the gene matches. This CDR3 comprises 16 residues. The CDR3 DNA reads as TGTGCCAGCAGCTTCGCAGCGGGGGGGGGACAAGGCGAGCAGTACTTC. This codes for CASSFAAGGGQGEQYF.

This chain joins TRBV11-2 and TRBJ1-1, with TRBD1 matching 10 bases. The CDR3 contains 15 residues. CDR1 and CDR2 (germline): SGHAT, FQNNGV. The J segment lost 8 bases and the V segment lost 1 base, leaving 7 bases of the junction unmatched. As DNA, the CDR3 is TGTGCCAGCAGCTTAGTAGGGACAGGGGCATCAGAAGCTTTCTTT. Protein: CASSLVGTGASEAFF. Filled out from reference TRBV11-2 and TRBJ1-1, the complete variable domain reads EAGVAQSPRYKIIEKRQSVAFWCNPISGHATLYWYQQILGQGPKLLIQFQNNGVVDDSQLPKDRFSAERLKGVDSTLKIQPAKLEDSAVYLCASSLVGTGASEAFFGQGTRLTVV.

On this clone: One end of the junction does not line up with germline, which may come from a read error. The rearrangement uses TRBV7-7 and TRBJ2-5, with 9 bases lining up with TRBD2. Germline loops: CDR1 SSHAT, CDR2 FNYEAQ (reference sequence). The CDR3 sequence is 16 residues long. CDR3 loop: CASSLVGPGLAETQYF. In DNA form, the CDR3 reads TGTGCTAGCAGCTTAGTAGGCCCGGGACTAGCAGAGACCCAGTACTTC.

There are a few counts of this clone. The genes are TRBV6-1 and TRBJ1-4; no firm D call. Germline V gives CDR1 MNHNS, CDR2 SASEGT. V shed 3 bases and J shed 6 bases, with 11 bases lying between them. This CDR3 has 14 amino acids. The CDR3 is CASSEEETDEKLFF. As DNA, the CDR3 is TGTGCCAGCAGTGAGGAGGAAACAGATGAAAAACTGTTTTTT.

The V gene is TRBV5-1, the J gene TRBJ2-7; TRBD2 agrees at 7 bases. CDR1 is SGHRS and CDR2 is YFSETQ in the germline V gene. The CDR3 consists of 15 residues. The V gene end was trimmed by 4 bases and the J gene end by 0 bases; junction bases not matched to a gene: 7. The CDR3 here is CASSPGGSGSYEQYF. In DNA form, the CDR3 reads TGCGCCAGCAGCCCGGGGGGTAGCGGCTCCTACGAGCAGTACTTC.

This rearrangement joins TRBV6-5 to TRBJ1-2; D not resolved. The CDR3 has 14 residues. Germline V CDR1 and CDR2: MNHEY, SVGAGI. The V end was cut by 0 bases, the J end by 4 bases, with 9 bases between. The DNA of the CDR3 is TGTGCCAGCAGTTACTCCGCCAGTACCTATGGCTACACCTTC. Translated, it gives CASSYSASTYGYTF.

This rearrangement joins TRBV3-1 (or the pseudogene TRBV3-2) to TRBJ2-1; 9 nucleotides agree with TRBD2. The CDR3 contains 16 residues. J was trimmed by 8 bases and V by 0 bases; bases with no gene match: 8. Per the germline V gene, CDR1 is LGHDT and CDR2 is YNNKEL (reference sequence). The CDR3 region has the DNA TGTGCCAGCAGCCAAGACGCCAGCGGGAGGTGGGATGAGCAGTTCTTC. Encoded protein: CASSQDASGRWDEQFF.

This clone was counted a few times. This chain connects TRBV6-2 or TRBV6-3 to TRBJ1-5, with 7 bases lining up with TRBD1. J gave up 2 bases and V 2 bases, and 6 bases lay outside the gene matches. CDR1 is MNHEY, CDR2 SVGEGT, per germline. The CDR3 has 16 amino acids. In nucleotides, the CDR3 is TGTGCCAGCAGTTACACACAGGGGCGGCGCAATCAGCCCCAGCATTTT. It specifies CASSYTQGRRNQPQHF.

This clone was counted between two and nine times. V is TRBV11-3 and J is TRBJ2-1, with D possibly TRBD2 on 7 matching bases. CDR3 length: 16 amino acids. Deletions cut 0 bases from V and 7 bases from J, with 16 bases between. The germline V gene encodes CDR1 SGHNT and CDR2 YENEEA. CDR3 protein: CASSLDAEGGSNEQFF. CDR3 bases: TGTGCCAGCAGCTTAGATGCCGAGGGGGGGTCGAATGAGCAGTTCTTC. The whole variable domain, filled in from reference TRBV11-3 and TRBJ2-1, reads EAGVVQSPRYKIIEKKQPVAFWCNPISGHNTLYWYLQNLGQGPELLIRYENEEAVDDSQLPKDRFSAERLKGVDSTLKIQPAELGDSAVYLCASSLDAEGGSNEQFFGPGTRLTVL.

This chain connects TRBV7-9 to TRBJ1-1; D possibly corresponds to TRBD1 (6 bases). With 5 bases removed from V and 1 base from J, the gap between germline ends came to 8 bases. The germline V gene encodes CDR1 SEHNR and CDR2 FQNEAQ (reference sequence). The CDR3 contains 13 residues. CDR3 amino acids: CASSMDRNTEAFF. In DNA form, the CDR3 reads TGTGCCAGCAGCATGGACAGGAACACTGAAGCTTTCTTT.

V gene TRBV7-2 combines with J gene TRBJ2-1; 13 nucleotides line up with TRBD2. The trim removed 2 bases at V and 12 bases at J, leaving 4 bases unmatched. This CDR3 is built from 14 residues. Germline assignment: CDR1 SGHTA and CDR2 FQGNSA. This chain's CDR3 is CASSLRTSGRGQFF. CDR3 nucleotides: TGTGCCAGCAGCTTAAGGACTAGCGGGAGAGGGCAGTTCTTC.

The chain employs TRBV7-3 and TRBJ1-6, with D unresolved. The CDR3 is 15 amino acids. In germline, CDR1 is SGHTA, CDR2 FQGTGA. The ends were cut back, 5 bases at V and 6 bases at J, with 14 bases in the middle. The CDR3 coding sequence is TGTGCCAGCAGCCTGGGCCGGCCACCTAATTCACCCCTCCACTTT. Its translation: CASSLGRPPNSPLHF. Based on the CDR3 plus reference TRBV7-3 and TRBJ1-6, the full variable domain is GAGVSQTPSNKVTEKGKYVELRCDPISGHTALYWYRQSLGQGPEFLIYFQGTGAADDSGLPNDRFFAVRPEGSVSTLKIQRTERGDSAVYLCASSLGRPPNSPLHFGNGTRLTVT.

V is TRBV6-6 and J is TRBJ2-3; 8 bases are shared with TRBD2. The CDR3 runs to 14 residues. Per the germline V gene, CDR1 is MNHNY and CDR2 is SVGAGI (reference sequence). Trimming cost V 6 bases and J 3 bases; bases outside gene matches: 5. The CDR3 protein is CASRPGGGTDTQYF. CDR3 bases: TGTGCCAGCAGACCCGGGGGGGGGACAGATACGCAGTATTTT.

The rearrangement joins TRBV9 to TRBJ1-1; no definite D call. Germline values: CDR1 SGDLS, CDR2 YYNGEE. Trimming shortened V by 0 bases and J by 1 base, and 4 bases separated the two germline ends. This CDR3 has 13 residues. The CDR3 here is CASSVAGNTEAFF. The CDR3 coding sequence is TGTGCCAGCAGCGTAGCAGGGAACACTGAAGCTTTCTTT.

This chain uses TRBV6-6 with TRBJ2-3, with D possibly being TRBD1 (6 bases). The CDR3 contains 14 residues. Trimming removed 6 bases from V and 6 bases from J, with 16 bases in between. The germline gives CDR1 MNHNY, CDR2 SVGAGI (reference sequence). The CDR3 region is CASSLRQVKDTQYF. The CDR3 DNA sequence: TGTGCCAGCAGCCTCCGACAGGTGAAGGATACGCAGTATTTT.

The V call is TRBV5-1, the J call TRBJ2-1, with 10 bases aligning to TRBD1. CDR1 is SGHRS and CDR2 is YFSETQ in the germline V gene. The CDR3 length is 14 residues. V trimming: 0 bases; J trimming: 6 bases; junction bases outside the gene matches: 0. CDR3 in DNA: TGCGCCAGCAGCTTGGGGACAGGGGGCAATGAGCAGTTCTTC. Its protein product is CASSLGTGGNEQFF.

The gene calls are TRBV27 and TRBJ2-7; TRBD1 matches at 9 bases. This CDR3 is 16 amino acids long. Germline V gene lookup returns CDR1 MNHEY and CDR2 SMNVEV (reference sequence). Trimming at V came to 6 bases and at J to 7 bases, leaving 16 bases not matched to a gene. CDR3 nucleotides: TGTGCCAGCAGGGTCTGGGGGGGACAGGGTCACAGAGAGCAGTACTTC. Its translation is CASRVWGGQGHREQYF.

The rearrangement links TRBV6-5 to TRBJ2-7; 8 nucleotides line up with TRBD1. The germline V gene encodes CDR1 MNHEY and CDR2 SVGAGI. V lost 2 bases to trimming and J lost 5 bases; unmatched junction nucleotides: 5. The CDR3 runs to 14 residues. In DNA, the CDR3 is TGTGCCAGCAGTTACCTCCGGACAGGGAACGAGCAGTACTTC. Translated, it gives CASSYLRTGNEQYF.

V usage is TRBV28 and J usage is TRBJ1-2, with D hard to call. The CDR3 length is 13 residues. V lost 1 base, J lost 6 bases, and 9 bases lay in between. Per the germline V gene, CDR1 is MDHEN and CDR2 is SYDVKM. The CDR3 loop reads CASSLYNIHGYTF. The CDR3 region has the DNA TGTGCCAGCAGTTTATATAATATCCATGGCTACACCTTC.

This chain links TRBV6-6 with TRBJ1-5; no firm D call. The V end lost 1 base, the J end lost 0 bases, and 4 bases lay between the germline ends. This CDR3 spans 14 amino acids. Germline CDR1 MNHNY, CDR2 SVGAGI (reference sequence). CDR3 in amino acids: CASSYYFSNQPQHF. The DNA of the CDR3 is TGTGCCAGCAGTTACTACTTTAGCAATCAGCCCCAGCATTTT.